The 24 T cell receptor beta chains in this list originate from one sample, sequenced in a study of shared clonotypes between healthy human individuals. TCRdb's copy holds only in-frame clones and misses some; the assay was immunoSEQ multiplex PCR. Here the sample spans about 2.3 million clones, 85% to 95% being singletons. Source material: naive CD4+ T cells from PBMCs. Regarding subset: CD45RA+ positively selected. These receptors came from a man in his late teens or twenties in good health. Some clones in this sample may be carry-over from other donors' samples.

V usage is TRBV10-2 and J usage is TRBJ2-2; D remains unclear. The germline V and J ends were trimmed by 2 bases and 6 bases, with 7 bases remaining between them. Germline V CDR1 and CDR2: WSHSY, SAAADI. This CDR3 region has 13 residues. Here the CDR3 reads CASSEDNPGELFF. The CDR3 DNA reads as TGCGCCAGCAGTGAGGACAATCCCGGGGAGCTGTTTTTT.

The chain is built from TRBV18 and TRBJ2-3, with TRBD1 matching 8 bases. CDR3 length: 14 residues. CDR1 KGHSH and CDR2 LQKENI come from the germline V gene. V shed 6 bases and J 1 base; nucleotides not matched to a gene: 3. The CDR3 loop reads CASSKGQGTDTQYF. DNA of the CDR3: TGTGCCAGCTCCAAGGGACAGGGCACAGATACGCAGTATTTT.

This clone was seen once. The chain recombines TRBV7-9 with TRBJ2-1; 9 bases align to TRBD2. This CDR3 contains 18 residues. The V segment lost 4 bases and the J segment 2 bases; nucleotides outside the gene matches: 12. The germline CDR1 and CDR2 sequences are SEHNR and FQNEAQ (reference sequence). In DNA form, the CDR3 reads TGTGCCAGCAGCTCTCTCGGGGCTAGCGGGACCACCTACAATGAGCAGTTCTTC. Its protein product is CASSSLGASGTTYNEQFF.

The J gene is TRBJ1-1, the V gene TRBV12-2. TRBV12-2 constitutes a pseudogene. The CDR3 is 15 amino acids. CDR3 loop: CASRLARGPVDEAFF. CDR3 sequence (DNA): TGTGCAAGTCGCTTAGCGCGAGGACCCGTGGACGAAGCTTTCTTT.

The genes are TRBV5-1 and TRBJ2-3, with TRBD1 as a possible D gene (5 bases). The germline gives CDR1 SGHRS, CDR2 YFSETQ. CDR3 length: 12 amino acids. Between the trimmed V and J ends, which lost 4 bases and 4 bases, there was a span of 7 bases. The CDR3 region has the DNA TGCGCCAGCAGCAGGGGCCCAGATACGCAGTATTTT. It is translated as CASSRGPDTQYF.

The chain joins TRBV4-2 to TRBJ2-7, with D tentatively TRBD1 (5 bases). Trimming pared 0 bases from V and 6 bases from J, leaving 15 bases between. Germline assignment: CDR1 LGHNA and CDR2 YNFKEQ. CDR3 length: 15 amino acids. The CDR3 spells CASSQDQGVGPEQYF. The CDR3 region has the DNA TGTGCCAGCAGCCAAGATCAGGGTGTCGGACCCGAGCAGTACTTC.

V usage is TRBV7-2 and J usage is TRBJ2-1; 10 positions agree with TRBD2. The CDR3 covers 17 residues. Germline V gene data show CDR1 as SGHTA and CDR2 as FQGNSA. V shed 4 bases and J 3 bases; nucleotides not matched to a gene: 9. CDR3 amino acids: CASSSLAGIPGYNEQFF. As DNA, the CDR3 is TGTGCCAGCAGCTCACTAGCGGGGATCCCGGGCTACAATGAGCAGTTCTTC. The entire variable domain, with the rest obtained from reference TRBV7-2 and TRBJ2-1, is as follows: GAGVSQSPSNKVTEKGKDVELRCDPISGHTALYWYRQSLGQGLEFLIYFQGNSAPDKSGLPSDRFSAERTGGSVSTLTIQRTQQEDSAVYLCASSSLAGIPGYNEQFFGPGTRLTVL.

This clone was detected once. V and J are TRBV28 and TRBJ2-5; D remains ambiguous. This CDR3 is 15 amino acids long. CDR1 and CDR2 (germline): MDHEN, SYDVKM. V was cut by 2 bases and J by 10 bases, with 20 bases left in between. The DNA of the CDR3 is TGTGCCAGCAGTTTAGAGACACTGGGCAGTTATGACCAGTACTTC. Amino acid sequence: CASSLETLGSYDQYF.

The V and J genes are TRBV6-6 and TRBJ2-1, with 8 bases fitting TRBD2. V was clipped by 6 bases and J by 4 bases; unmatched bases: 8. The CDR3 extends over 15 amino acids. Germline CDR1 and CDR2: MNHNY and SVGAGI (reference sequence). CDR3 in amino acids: CASRPAGTSYNEQFF. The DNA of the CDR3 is TGTGCCAGCAGACCCGCCGGGACTAGTTACAATGAGCAGTTCTTC.

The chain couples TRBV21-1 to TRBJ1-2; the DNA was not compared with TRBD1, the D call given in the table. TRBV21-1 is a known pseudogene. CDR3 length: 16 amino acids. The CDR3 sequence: CASSKGGSEGASGYTF. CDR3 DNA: TGTGCCAGCAGCAAAGGAGGTAGTGAGGGGGCTAGCGGCTACACCTTC.

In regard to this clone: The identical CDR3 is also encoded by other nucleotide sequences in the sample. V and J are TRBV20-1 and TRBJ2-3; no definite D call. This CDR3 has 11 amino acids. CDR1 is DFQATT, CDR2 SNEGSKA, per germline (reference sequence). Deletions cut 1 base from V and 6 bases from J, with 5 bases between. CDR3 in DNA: TGCAGTGCTAGAGGTTCGGATACGCAGTATTTT. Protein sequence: CSARGSDTQYF.

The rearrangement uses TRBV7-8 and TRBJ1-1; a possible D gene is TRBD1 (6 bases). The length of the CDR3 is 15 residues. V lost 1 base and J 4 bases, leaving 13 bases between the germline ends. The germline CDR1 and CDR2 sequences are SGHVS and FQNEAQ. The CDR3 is CASSLVYRDGTEAFF. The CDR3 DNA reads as TGTGCCAGCAGCTTAGTTTACAGGGACGGCACTGAAGCTTTCTTT.

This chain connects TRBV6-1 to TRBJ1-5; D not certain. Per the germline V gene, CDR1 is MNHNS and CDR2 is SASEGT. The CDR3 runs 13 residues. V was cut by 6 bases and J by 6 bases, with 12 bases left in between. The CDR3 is CASRVPPGQPQHF. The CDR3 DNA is TGTGCCAGCAGGGTTCCGCCCGGTCAGCCCCAGCATTTT.

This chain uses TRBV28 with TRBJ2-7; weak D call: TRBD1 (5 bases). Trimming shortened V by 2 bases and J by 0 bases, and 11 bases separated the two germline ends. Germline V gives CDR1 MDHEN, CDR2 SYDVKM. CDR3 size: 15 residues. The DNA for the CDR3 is TGTGCCAGCAGTTTAGGGTCCGACAGCTCCTACGAGCAGTACTTC. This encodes CASSLGSDSSYEQYF.

The CDR3 spells CASSLGAGISEETQYF. The DNA for the CDR3 is TGTGCCAGCAGTTTAGGGGCAGGGATAAGCGAAGAGACCCAGTACTTC. The chain joins TRBV28 to TRBJ2-5; D is perhaps TRBD1 (5 bases). The CDR3 has 16 amino acids. Trimming removed 2 bases from V and 3 bases from J, with 16 bases in between. From germline, CDR1 is MDHEN and CDR2 SYDVKM. Drawing the rest from reference TRBV28 and TRBJ2-5, the complete variable domain is DVKVTQSSRYLVKRTGEKVFLECVQDMDHENMFWYRQDPGLGLRLIYFSYDVKMKEKGDIPEGYSVSREKKERFSLILESASTNQTSMYLCASSLGAGISEETQYFGPGTRLLVL.

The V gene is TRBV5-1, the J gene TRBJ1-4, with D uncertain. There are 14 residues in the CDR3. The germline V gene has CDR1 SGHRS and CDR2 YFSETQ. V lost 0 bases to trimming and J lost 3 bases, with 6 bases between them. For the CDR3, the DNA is TGCGCCAGCAGCTTGGACGGTCCTAATGAAAAACTGTTTTTT. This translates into CASSLDGPNEKLFF.

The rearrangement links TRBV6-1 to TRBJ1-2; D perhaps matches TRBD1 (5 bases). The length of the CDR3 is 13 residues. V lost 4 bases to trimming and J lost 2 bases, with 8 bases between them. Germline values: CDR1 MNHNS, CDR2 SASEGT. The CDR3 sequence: CASSVGRNYGYTF. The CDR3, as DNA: TGTGCCAGCAGTGTGGGGCGGAACTATGGCTACACCTTC.

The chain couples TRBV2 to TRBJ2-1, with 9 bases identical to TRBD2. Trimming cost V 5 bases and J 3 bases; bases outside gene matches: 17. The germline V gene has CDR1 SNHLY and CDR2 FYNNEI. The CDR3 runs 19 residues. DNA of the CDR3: TGTGCCAGCAGTACTACGGGACTCGGAGGACTAGCGAACTACAATGAGCAGTTCTTC. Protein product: CASSTTGLGGLANYNEQFF.

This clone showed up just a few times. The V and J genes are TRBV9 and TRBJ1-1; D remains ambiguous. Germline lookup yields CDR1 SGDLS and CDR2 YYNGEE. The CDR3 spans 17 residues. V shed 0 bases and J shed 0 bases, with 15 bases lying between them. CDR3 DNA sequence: TGTGCCAGCAGCGTAGCTCCAGGTAACCTAATGAACACTGAAGCTTTCTTT. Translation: CASSVAPGNLMNTEAFF.

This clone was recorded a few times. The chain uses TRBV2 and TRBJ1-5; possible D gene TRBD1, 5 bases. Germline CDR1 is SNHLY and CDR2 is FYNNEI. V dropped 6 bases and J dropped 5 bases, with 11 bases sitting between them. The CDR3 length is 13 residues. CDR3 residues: CASSRESDQPQHF. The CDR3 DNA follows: TGTGCCAGCAGCAGGGAATCCGATCAGCCCCAGCATTTT.

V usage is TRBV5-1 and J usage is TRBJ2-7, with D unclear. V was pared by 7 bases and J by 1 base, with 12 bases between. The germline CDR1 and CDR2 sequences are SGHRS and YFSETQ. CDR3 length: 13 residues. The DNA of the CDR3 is TGCGCCAGCGCTCTAACCGGATCCTACGAGCAGTACTTC. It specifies CASALTGSYEQYF.

The CDR3 nucleotides read TGTGCCAGCAGTCCGAGCCCTAGCTCCTACGAGCAGTACTTC. Its translation is CASSPSPSSYEQYF. J is TRBJ2-7 and V is TRBV5-5; D remains unclear. The CDR3 consists of 14 residues. Between the trimmed V and J ends, which lost 5 bases and 0 bases, there was a span of 12 bases. Per the germline V gene, CDR1 is SGHKS and CDR2 is YYEKEE (reference sequence).

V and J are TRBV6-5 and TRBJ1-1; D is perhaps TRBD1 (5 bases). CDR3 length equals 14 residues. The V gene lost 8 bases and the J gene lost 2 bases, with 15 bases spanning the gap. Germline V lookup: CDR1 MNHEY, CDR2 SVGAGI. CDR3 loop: CASHPTDYNTEAFF. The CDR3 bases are TGTGCCAGCCACCCGACAGACTACAACACTGAAGCTTTCTTT.

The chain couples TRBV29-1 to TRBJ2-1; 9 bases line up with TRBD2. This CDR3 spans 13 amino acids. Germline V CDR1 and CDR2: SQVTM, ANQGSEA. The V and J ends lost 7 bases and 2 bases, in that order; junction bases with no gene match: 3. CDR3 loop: CSASSGTYNEQFF. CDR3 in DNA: TGCAGCGCATCTAGCGGGACCTACAATGAGCAGTTCTTC.